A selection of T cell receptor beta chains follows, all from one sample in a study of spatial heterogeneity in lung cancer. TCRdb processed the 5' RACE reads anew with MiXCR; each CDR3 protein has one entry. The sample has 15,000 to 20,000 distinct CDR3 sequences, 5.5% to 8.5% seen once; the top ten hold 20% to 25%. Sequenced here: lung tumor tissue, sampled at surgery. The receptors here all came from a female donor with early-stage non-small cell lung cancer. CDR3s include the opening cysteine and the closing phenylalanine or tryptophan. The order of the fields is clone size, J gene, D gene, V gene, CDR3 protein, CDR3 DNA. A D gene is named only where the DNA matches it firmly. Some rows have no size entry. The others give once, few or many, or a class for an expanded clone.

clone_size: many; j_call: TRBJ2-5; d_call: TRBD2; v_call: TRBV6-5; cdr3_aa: CASSAPGGQETQYF; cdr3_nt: TGTGCCAGCAGTGCCCCGGGGGGCCAAGAGACCCAGTACTTC
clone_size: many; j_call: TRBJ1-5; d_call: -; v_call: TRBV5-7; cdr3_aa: CASSFPKPHCTWVSNQPQHF; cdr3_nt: TGTGCCAGCAGCTTCCCAAAGCCACATTGTACCTGGGTAAGCAATCAGCCCCAGCATTTT
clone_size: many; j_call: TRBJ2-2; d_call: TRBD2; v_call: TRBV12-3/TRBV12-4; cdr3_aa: CASRPFGTSGGSNTGELFF; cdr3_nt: TGTGCCAGCAGACCCTTCGGGACTAGCGGGGGTTCGAACACCGGGGAGCTGTTTTTT
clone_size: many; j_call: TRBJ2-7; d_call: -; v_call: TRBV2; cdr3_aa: CASRGDRETYEQYF; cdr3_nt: TGTGCCAGCAGGGGAGACAGAGAGACCTACGAGCAGTACTTC
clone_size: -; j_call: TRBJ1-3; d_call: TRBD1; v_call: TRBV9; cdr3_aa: CASSLSTGSRYSGNTIYF; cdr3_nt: TGTGCCAGCAGCTTGTCGACAGGGAGTCGGTACTCTGGAAACACCATATATTTT
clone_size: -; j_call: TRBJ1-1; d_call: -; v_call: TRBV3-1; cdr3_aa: CASSQERVTAEAFF; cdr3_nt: TGTGCCAGCAGCCAAGAACGGGTAACGGCTGAAGCTTTCTTT
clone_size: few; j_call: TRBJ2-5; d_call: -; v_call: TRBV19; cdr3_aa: CASSRSAKETQYF; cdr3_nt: TGTGCCAGTAGTAGATCAGCGAAAGAGACCCAGTACTTC
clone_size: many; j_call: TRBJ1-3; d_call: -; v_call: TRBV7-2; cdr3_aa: CASSLAGGRSGNTIYF; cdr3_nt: TGTGCCAGCAGCTTAGCGGGGGGGCGCTCTGGAAACACCATATATTTT
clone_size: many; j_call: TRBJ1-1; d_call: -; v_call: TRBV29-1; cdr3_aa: CSVDGGHEAFF; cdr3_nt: TGCAGCGTTGACGGGGGTCATGAAGCTTTCTTT
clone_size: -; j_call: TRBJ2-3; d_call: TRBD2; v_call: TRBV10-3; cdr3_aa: CAISDSPAGGPRTGTQYF; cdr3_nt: TGTGCCATCAGTGACTCGCCAGCGGGGGGCCCGCGTACAGGTACGCAGTATTTT
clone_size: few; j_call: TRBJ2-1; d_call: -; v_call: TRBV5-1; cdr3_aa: CASSFEPNRDEQFF; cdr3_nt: TGCGCCAGCAGCTTTGAGCCCAACCGGGATGAGCAGTTCTTC
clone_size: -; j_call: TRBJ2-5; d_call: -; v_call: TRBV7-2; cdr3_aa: CASSNQAAAQYF; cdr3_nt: TGTGCCAGCAGCAATCAGGCGGCGGCCCAGTACTTC
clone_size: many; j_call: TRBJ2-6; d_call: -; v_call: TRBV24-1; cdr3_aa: CATSEGGVGANVLTF; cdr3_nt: TGTGCCACCAGTGAGGGGGGCGTTGGGGCCAACGTCCTGACTTTC
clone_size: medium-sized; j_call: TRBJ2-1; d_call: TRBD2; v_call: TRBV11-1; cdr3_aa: CASSFLTSGGYNEQFF; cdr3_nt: TGTGCCAGCAGCTTCTTGACTAGCGGGGGTTACAATGAGCAGTTCTTC
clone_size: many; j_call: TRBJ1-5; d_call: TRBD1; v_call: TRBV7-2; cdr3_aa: CASSLVTGGGQPQHF; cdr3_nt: TGTGCCAGCAGCTTAGTGACAGGGGGCGGCCAGCCCCAGCATTTT
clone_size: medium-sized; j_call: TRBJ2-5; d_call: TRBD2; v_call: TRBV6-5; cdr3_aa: CASSPLAGAETQYF; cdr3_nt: TGTGCCAGCAGTCCGTTAGCGGGGGCGGAGACCCAGTACTTC